Presented here are 10 T cell receptor beta chains from one specimen sequenced in a study of T cells after yellow fever vaccination. TCRdb recomputed calls from the 5' RACE reads with MiXCR, one row per CDR3 protein. The table lists about 350,000 distinct CDR3 sequences, roughly 8.4% of them singletons. The sequencing used PBMCs, collected 45 days after the first yellow fever vaccination. The receptor source for this set is a man between 18 and 29 years old who received the YFV17D yellow fever vaccine.

There are a few counts of this clonotype. The V gene is TRBV19, the J gene TRBJ2-3; D is perhaps TRBD2 (5 bases). V lost 2 bases, J lost 2 bases, and 11 bases lay in between. The CDR3 sequence is 15 residues long. Germline V CDR1 and CDR2: LNHDA, SQIVND (reference sequence). This CDR3 is CASSILWGATDTQYF. The CDR3 DNA is TGTGCCAGTAGTATACTGTGGGGAGCCACAGATACGCAGTATTTT.

V gene TRBV7-6 combines with J gene TRBJ2-3; tentatively, D is TRBD2 (6 bases). There are 15 residues in the CDR3. V was cut by 0 bases and J by 7 bases, with 14 bases left in between. Germline CDR1 SGHVS, CDR2 FNYEAQ. In nucleotides, the CDR3 is TGTGCCAGCAGCTTAGCATCTAGCGAGACTTATACGCAGTATTTT. Protein product: CASSLASSETYTQYF.

This clonotype turned up a few times. The chain carries TRBV2 and TRBJ2-2, with a weak D call TRBD2 (6 bases). Trimming shortened V by 1 base and J by 7 bases, and 13 bases separated the two germline ends. Looked up from germline, CDR1 is SNHLY and CDR2 is FYNNEI. The CDR3 has 15 residues. In nucleotides, the CDR3 is TGTGCCAGCAGTGAAGTGGAAGCGGGTTTCGGGGAGCTGTTTTTT. This sequence encodes CASSEVEAGFGELFF.

V and J are TRBV20-1 and TRBJ2-5; D gene ambiguous. V lost 2 bases to trimming and J lost 10 bases, with 11 bases between them. From germline, CDR1 is DFQATT and CDR2 SNEGSKA (reference sequence). This CDR3 is built from 11 residues. The CDR3 nucleotides are TGCAGTGCTAGAATTGTTATTAGCCAGTACTTC. Translating it yields CSARIVISQYF.

This chain joins TRBV10-3 and TRBJ2-7; 13 nucleotides match TRBD2. Losses at the gene ends were 5 bases for V and 7 bases for J; bases not matched to a gene: 14. The CDR3 length is 17 residues. CDR1 and CDR2 (germline): ENHRY, SYGVKD. CDR3 residues: CAISTGQRLAGGEEQYF. In DNA, the CDR3 is TGTGCCATCAGTACGGGACAGAGACTAGCGGGGGGCGAAGAGCAGTACTTC.

The gene calls are TRBV6-4 and TRBJ1-1, with D possibly TRBD1 on 5 matching bases. V was shortened by 6 bases and J by 3 bases, with 14 bases between the two germline ends. The CDR3 is 14 residues long. In germline, CDR1 is MRHNA, CDR2 SNTAGT. The CDR3 is CASSPRGEDTEAFF. The CDR3, as DNA: TGTGCCAGCAGCCCGCGAGGGGAGGACACTGAAGCTTTCTTT.

This clonotype was found a few times. V gene TRBV7-2 combines with J gene TRBJ2-1; D possibly matches TRBD1 or TRBD2 (5 bases each). The CDR3 spans 16 residues. Germline CDR1 SGHTA, CDR2 FQGNSA. Trimming stripped 5 bases from V and 2 bases from J, with 16 bases between. The CDR3 nucleotides are TGTGCCAGCAGCCTCGCCGGGACCCGCACCTACAATGAGCAGTTCTTC. It yields the protein CASSLAGTRTYNEQFF. Full variable domain (missing parts from reference TRBV7-2 and TRBJ2-1): GAGVSQSPSNKVTEKGKDVELRCDPISGHTALYWYRQSLGQGLEFLIYFQGNSAPDKSGLPSDRFSAERTGGSVSTLTIQRTQQEDSAVYLCASSLAGTRTYNEQFFGPGTRLTVL.

This clonotype came up a few times. The V and J genes are TRBV7-9 and TRBJ2-7, with 8 bases identical to TRBD2. This CDR3 is 14 amino acids long. After removal of 3 bases from V and 0 bases from J, the junction contained 1 base not matched to a gene. Germline CDR1 SEHNR, CDR2 FQNEAQ (reference sequence). The CDR3 DNA reads as TGTGCCAGCAGCTTCGGGGGGGGCTCCTACGAGCAGTACGTC. Translated, it gives CASSFGGGSYEQYV.

This clonotype showed up just a few times. V usage is TRBV12-3 or TRBV12-4 and J usage is TRBJ1-2; TRBD1 agrees at 7 bases. The CDR3 has 15 amino acids. V shed 3 bases, J shed 7 bases, and the junction held 11 bases outside the gene matches. The CDR3 spells CASSFGTDTRAGYTF. In DNA, the CDR3 is TGTGCCAGCAGTTTTGGGACAGACACCAGGGCTGGCTACACCTTC.

This clonotype was observed a handful of times. V gene TRBV6-5 combines with J gene TRBJ1-4; D is unresolved. CDR3 length: 14 amino acids. Germline-derived CDR1 and CDR2 are MNHEY and SVGAGI. The V gene lost 2 bases and the J gene lost 2 bases, with 6 bases spanning the gap. The CDR3 DNA reads TGTGCCAGCAGTTACCGGGATACTAATGAAAAACTGTTTTTT. Protein product: CASSYRDTNEKLFF.